A single sample is the source of the 2 T cell receptor beta chains below, sequenced in a study of T cell clonality in common variable immunodeficiency. Libraries were prepared by immunoSEQ multiplex PCR; TCRdb keeps only in-frame clonotypes and omits some of them. Sampling found 55,000 or so clones, none seen once. Sample: peripheral blood mononuclear cells. The origin of the receptors is a person aged 18 to 75 in good health.

In its sample, this clone was seen many times. The read terminates 3 residues before the CDR3 end, so the remaining end is supplied by the germline J gene. The J gene is TRBJ1-5, the V gene TRBV19, with 8 positions matching TRBD1. This CDR3 is built from 19 residues. CDR1 and CDR2 from the germline V gene are LNHDA and SQIVND (reference sequence). Trimming took 0 bases from V and 0 from J; bases not matched to a gene: 10. CDR3 DNA, as far as it was read: TGTGCCAGTAGTATAGATCGTGGGACAGGAGACTTTAGCAATCAGCCC. Encoded protein: CASSIDRGTGDFSNQP. The whole CDR3 reads CASSIDRGTGDFSNQPQHF.

This CDR3 is CASSSSGTSGYEQYF. The covered CDR3 bases are TGCGCCAGCAGCTCCTCCGGGACTAGCGGCTACGAG. The chain uses TRBV5-1 and TRBJ2-7, with 11 bases matching TRBD2. Read coverage stops 3 residues before the CDR3 terminus; the germline J gene supplies the remainder. Losses at the gene ends were 3 bases for V and 3 bases for J; bases not matched to a gene: 5. CDR1 is SGHRS and CDR2 is YFSETQ in the germline V gene. The CDR3 sequence is 15 residues long.